The entry below describes one T cell receptor (beta chain). The entry originates in a study of blood T cell repertoires in COVID-19. Study context: Acute-phase and convalescent COVID-19 samples originated in the United States, Italy and Spain. The cDNA or gDNA used as material had been derived from T cells, B-cell-depleted T cells, or PBMCs.

Under the authors' procedure: Amplification of reference gene primers provided the estimated nucleated cell counts. Clones were read by immunoSEQ multiplex PCR, and TCRdb kept only the in-frame ones, dropping some. V and J calls and clone size come straight from that table; D and trimming were deduced from the DNA. This table holds 130,000 to 150,000 clones, 70% to 90% found once. The sample consisted of peripheral blood. The receptor's source is a man aged 55 to 70 with active or convalescent COVID-19.

The CDR3 nucleotides are TGTGCCAGCAGTTTATCCGGGACAGGGGGCAATCAGCCCCAGCATTTT. This sequence encodes CASSLSGTGGNQPQHF. This chain links TRBV28 with TRBJ1-5, with 10 bases fitting TRBD1. Germline-derived CDR1 and CDR2 are MDHEN and SYDVKM. CDR3 length: 16 residues. The V and J ends lost 1 base and 2 bases, in that order; junction bases with no gene match: 2.